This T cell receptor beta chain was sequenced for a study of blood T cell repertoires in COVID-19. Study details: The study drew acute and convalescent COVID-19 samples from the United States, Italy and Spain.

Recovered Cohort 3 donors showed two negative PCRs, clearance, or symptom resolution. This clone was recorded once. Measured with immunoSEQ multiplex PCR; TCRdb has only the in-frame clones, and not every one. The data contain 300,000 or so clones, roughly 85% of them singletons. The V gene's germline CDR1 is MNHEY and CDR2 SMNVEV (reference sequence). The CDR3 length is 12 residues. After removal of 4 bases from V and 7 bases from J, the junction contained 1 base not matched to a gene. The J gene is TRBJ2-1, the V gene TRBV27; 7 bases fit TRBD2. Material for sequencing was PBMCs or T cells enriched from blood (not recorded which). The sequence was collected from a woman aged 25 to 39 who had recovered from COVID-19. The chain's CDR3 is CASSSGGNEQFF. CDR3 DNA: TGTGCCAGCAGTTCGGGGGGTAATGAGCAGTTCTTC.